A selection of T cell receptor beta chains follows, all from one sample in a study of identical twins' blood T cells. TCRdb re-analysed the 5' RACE reads in MiXCR, keeping a single row per CDR3 protein. Among fewer than 450,000 distinct CDR3 sequences listed, approximately 30% were seen once. Material: PBMCs. The receptors here all came from a woman aged 18-55 years in good health. Both conserved end residues are trimmed from each CDR3.

AIAEVNEQY TRBJ2-7 TRBV10-3
TSSELRNTEAF TRBJ1-1 TRBV27
ASSPQVRNTDTQY TRBJ2-3 TRBV12-3/TRBV12-4
SASGQGRNTIY TRBJ1-3 TRBV20-1
ASSSGLAVLNEQF TRBJ2-1 TRBV11-2
ACTGHSGNTIY TRBJ1-3 TRBV12-3/TRBV12-4
ASSLDTENTEAF TRBJ1-1 TRBV7-9
ASRPDRGHQPQH TRBJ1-5 TRBV12-3/TRBV12-4
ASSIDGGDEQY TRBJ2-7 TRBV19
SATIGGESYGYT TRBJ1-2 TRBV20-1
ASSVFGIGGVNTEAF TRBJ1-1 TRBV9
ASSLEWGAGANVLT TRBJ2-6 TRBV5-1
ASRARGRTTGELF TRBJ2-2 TRBV6-5